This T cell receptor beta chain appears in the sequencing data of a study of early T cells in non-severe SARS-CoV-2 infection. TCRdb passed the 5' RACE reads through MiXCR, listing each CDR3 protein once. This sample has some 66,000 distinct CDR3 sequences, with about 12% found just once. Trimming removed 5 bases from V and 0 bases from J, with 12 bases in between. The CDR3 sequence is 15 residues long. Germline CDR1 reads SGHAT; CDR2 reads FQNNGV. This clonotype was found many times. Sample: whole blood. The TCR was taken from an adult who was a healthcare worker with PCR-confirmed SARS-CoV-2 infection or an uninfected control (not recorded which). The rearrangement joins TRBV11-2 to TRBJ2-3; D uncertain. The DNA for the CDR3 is TGTGCCAGCAGCATGCTGCCTTCTAGCACAGATACGCAGTATTTT. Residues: CASSMLPSSTDTQYF.